One T cell receptor (beta chain) is described in this entry. The sample is drawn from a study of blood T cell repertoires in COVID-19. Study-level information: COVID-19 samples from acute and convalescent phases originated in the United States, Italy and Spain. PBMCs, B-cell-depleted T cells, or T cells provided the cDNA or gDNA that made up the material.

Original methodology: By means of reference gene primer amplification, nucleated cell counts were estimated. Assay used: immunoSEQ multiplex PCR; TCRdb lists only in-frame clones, some missing. V and J calls plus clone size are reproduced from that table; the DNA served to infer D and trimming. The sample contains approximately 74,000 clones, around 80% of which appear only once. This receptor was identified in a man at least 80 years old with active or convalescent COVID-19. What was sequenced was peripheral blood.

This CDR3 is CASSISGAQYF. The CDR3 DNA sequence: TGTGCCAGCAGCATTAGCGGGGCGCAGTACTTC. The V gene is TRBV11-3, the J gene TRBJ2-7; 8 nucleotides agree with TRBD2. The CDR3 runs 11 residues. Germline V gene lookup returns CDR1 SGHNT and CDR2 YENEEA. Trimming at V came to 5 bases and at J to 9 bases, leaving 3 bases not matched to a gene.